A selection of T cell receptor beta chains follows, all from one sample in a study of T cell responses to AZD1222 COVID-19 vaccine. Clones were sequenced by immunoSEQ multiplex PCR, and TCRdb holds only the in-frame ones, with some missing. The table shows some 90,000 clones, with about 90% occurring only once. Here the sequenced sample was peripheral blood, taken on day 0 of AZD1222 vaccination. These receptors came from an adult in good health. The CDR3 runs from the conserved cysteine through the conserved F or W. D genes are given only for firm matches. The size of a clone is reported for some rows only, either as once, few or many, or as a class for expanded clones.

d_call: -
clone_size: -
v_call: TRBV12-3/TRBV12-4
j_call: TRBJ1-6
cdr3_nt: TGTGCCAGCAGTTTTGGGAATTCACCCCTCCACTTT
cdr3_aa: CASSFGNSPLHF

d_call: TRBD2
clone_size: -
v_call: TRBV11-2
j_call: TRBJ2-7
cdr3_nt: TGTGCCAGCAGCTTAGATCCGGGGACTAGCGAGCAGTACTTC
cdr3_aa: CASSLDPGTSEQYF

d_call: -
clone_size: -
v_call: TRBV30
j_call: TRBJ1-1
cdr3_nt: TGTGCCTGGAGTGTGGTGTCGAACACTGAAGCTTTCTTT
cdr3_aa: CAWSVVSNTEAFF

d_call: -
clone_size: -
v_call: TRBV19
j_call: TRBJ1-5
cdr3_nt: TGTGCCAGTAGTATAGACTCAGGAACCCTAAATCAGCCCCAGCATTTT
cdr3_aa: CASSIDSGTLNQPQHF

d_call: -
clone_size: few
v_call: TRBV7-9
j_call: TRBJ2-2
cdr3_nt: TGTGCCAGCAGGCCCGGGACCAGCCTAACCGGGGAGCTGTTTTTT
cdr3_aa: CASRPGTSLTGELFF

d_call: -
clone_size: -
v_call: TRBV9
j_call: TRBJ1-6
cdr3_nt: TGTGCCAGCAGCGCGGGCTTTGGCCCCCTTAATTCACCCCTCCACTTT
cdr3_aa: CASSAGFGPLNSPLHF

d_call: -
clone_size: -
v_call: TRBV7-3
j_call: TRBJ2-5
cdr3_nt: TGTGCCAGCAGCCCCGGGAGTCGAGAGACCCAGTACTTC
cdr3_aa: CASSPGSRETQYF

d_call: -
clone_size: -
v_call: TRBV4-3
j_call: TRBJ1-4
cdr3_nt: TGCGCCAGCAGCCTGGGACGTAATGAAAAACTGTTTTTT
cdr3_aa: CASSLGRNEKLFF

d_call: -
clone_size: -
v_call: TRBV30
j_call: TRBJ1-4
cdr3_nt: TGTGCCTTGGACAGCGAGAATGAAAAACTGTTTTTT
cdr3_aa: CALDSENEKLFF

d_call: TRBD2
clone_size: once
v_call: TRBV5-1
j_call: TRBJ2-2
cdr3_nt: TGCGCCAGCAGCTTGGAGTCTAGCGGGTCCGGGGAGCTGTTTTTT
cdr3_aa: CASSLESSGSGELFF

d_call: -
clone_size: -
v_call: TRBV9
j_call: TRBJ2-3
cdr3_nt: TGTGCCAGCAGCGTAGCGCTAGGGGATACGCAGTATTTT
cdr3_aa: CASSVALGDTQYF

d_call: -
clone_size: -
v_call: TRBV2
j_call: TRBJ2-5
cdr3_nt: TGTGCCAGCAGAAGATCGGTGGGTACAGAGACCCAGTACTTC
cdr3_aa: CASRRSVGTETQYF

d_call: -
clone_size: -
v_call: TRBV6-2/TRBV6-3
j_call: TRBJ2-7
cdr3_nt: TGTGCCAGCAGTTCTCTGACGGGCCGGGAGAGTGAGCAGTACTTC
cdr3_aa: CASSSLTGRESEQYF

d_call: TRBD2
clone_size: -
v_call: TRBV4-2
j_call: TRBJ2-3
cdr3_nt: TGTGCCAGCAGCGGTTCGACTAGCGGGACCTGGGATACGCAGTATTTT
cdr3_aa: CASSGSTSGTWDTQYF

d_call: -
clone_size: many
v_call: TRBV19
j_call: TRBJ2-7
cdr3_nt: TGTGCCAGTAGTTCCCGGGACGGATCCTACGAGCAGTACTTC
cdr3_aa: CASSSRDGSYEQYF

d_call: -
clone_size: -
v_call: TRBV18
j_call: TRBJ2-3
cdr3_nt: TGTGCCAGCTCACGGAGGGGGCCCCCAGATACGCAGTATTTT
cdr3_aa: CASSRRGPPDTQYF

d_call: -
clone_size: -
v_call: TRBV23-1
j_call: TRBJ1-2
cdr3_nt: TGCGCCAGCAGTCAACCCTGGCTTCAGGCCGCTAACTATGGCTACACCTTC
cdr3_aa: CASSQPWLQAANYGYTF

d_call: -
clone_size: -
v_call: TRBV2
j_call: TRBJ1-2
cdr3_nt: TGTGCCAGCAGTGAATCCGGGCTTCCTATGTATGGCTACACCTTC
cdr3_aa: CASSESGLPMYGYTF

d_call: -
clone_size: -
v_call: TRBV10-1
j_call: TRBJ2-3
cdr3_nt: TGCGCCAGCAGTAAACGAGCGGATAGCACAGATACGCAGTATTTT
cdr3_aa: CASSKRADSTDTQYF

d_call: TRBD1
clone_size: -
v_call: TRBV19
j_call: TRBJ1-5
cdr3_nt: TGTGCCAGTAGCCCTGGGACAGGTTATAGCAATCAGCCCCAGCATTTT
cdr3_aa: CASSPGTGYSNQPQHF

d_call: -
clone_size: -
v_call: TRBV7-6
j_call: TRBJ1-1
cdr3_nt: TGTGCCAGCAGCTTAAGTCGGGGGAACACTGAAGCTTTCTTT
cdr3_aa: CASSLSRGNTEAFF

d_call: TRBD2
clone_size: -
v_call: TRBV2
j_call: TRBJ2-3
cdr3_nt: TGTGCCAGCAGTGCACTAGCGGGAGTAGGAAGCACAGATACGCAGTATTTT
cdr3_aa: CASSALAGVGSTDTQYF

d_call: -
clone_size: -
v_call: TRBV12-3/TRBV12-4
j_call: TRBJ1-5
cdr3_nt: TGTGCCAGCATAGGAGGGGAATATCAGCCCCAGCATTTT
cdr3_aa: CASIGGEYQPQHF

d_call: -
clone_size: -
v_call: TRBV11-2
j_call: TRBJ1-2
cdr3_nt: TGTGCCAGCAGCCCAGACAGACTCTATGGCTACACCTTC
cdr3_aa: CASSPDRLYGYTF

d_call: -
clone_size: -
v_call: TRBV6-4
j_call: TRBJ2-2
cdr3_nt: TGTGCCAGCAGTGAGGGGGAATCCGGGGAGCTGTTTTTT
cdr3_aa: CASSEGESGELFF

d_call: -
clone_size: -
v_call: TRBV7-2
j_call: TRBJ2-5
cdr3_nt: TGTGCCAGCAGCTTAGCGGGCCCACAAGAGACCCAGTACTTC
cdr3_aa: CASSLAGPQETQYF

d_call: TRBD2
clone_size: -
v_call: TRBV7-8
j_call: TRBJ2-7
cdr3_nt: TGTGCCAGCAGCTTAGTAGGACTAGCGGGAACTTACGAGCAGTACTTC
cdr3_aa: CASSLVGLAGTYEQYF

d_call: -
clone_size: few
v_call: TRBV27
j_call: TRBJ2-1
cdr3_nt: TGTGCCAGCGCGAAGTGGGACTCAAACAATGAGCAGTTCTTC
cdr3_aa: CASAKWDSNNEQFF

d_call: -
clone_size: -
v_call: TRBV6-5
j_call: TRBJ2-3
cdr3_nt: TGTGCCAGCAGAAACACAGATACGCAGTATTTT
cdr3_aa: CASRNTDTQYF

d_call: -
clone_size: -
v_call: TRBV7-2
j_call: TRBJ2-1
cdr3_nt: TGTGCCAGCAGCCGGCACAAGAACAATGAGCAGTTCTTC
cdr3_aa: CASSRHKNNEQFF

d_call: -
clone_size: few
v_call: TRBV7-9
j_call: TRBJ2-7
cdr3_nt: TGTGCCAGCAGCTACAGAGGCGGAGACAACTACGAGCAGTACTTC
cdr3_aa: CASSYRGGDNYEQYF

d_call: -
clone_size: once
v_call: TRBV19
j_call: TRBJ2-6
cdr3_nt: TGTGCCAGTAGAATGGGGGAGTCTGGGGCCAACGTCCTGACTTTC
cdr3_aa: CASRMGESGANVLTF

d_call: TRBD1
clone_size: -
v_call: TRBV19
j_call: TRBJ1-6
cdr3_nt: TGTGCCAGTGGGACAGTTCTTAATTCACCCCTCCACTTT
cdr3_aa: CASGTVLNSPLHF

d_call: -
clone_size: -
v_call: TRBV3-1/TRBV3-2
j_call: TRBJ2-7
cdr3_nt: TGTGCCAGCAGCCGGACCTCCTACGAGCAGTACTTC
cdr3_aa: CASSRTSYEQYF

d_call: -
clone_size: -
v_call: TRBV30
j_call: TRBJ1-2
cdr3_nt: TGTGCCTGGAGTTCGGAAAGGTTCGGGCAGGGCTATGGCTACACCTTC
cdr3_aa: CAWSSERFGQGYGYTF

d_call: -
clone_size: -
v_call: TRBV7-3
j_call: TRBJ2-1
cdr3_nt: TGTGCCAGCAGCTTATTCACGGCGGAAGATAACGAGCAGTTCTTC
cdr3_aa: CASSLFTAEDNEQFF

d_call: -
clone_size: few
v_call: TRBV11-2
j_call: TRBJ1-5
cdr3_nt: TGTGCCAGCAGCTTAGCCCCACTTAGCAATCAGCCCCAGCATTTT
cdr3_aa: CASSLAPLSNQPQHF

d_call: TRBD1
clone_size: -
v_call: TRBV5-1
j_call: TRBJ1-4
cdr3_nt: TGCGCCAGCAGCTCGGGACAGGTGTATGAAAAACTGTTTTTT
cdr3_aa: CASSSGQVYEKLFF

d_call: -
clone_size: -
v_call: TRBV18
j_call: TRBJ1-2
cdr3_nt: TGTGCCAGCTCACCAGGAGCACAGGAAGGGAGCTATGGCTACACCTTC
cdr3_aa: CASSPGAQEGSYGYTF

d_call: -
clone_size: -
v_call: TRBV18
j_call: TRBJ1-4
cdr3_nt: TGTGCCAGCTCACCGGCTCTTGCAACTAATGAAAAACTGTTTTTT
cdr3_aa: CASSPALATNEKLFF

d_call: TRBD2
clone_size: -
v_call: TRBV4-1
j_call: TRBJ2-5
cdr3_nt: TGCGCCAGCAGCCAAGAGCTAGGGACTAGCGGGAACCAAGAGACCCAGTACTTC
cdr3_aa: CASSQELGTSGNQETQYF

d_call: -
clone_size: -
v_call: TRBV7-2
j_call: TRBJ2-1
cdr3_nt: TGTGCCAGCAGCTTAGCGGTTTGGGGGAGGAGGAATGAGCAGTTCTTC
cdr3_aa: CASSLAVWGRRNEQFF

d_call: -
clone_size: few
v_call: TRBV7-9
j_call: TRBJ1-2
cdr3_nt: TGTGCCAGCAGCTTAGTTTCGGGTGGGGGGCATGGCTACACCTTC
cdr3_aa: CASSLVSGGGHGYTF

d_call: -
clone_size: once
v_call: TRBV2
j_call: TRBJ1-2
cdr3_nt: TGTGCCAGCAGTGAACGGCCAGTTTATGGCTACACCTTC
cdr3_aa: CASSERPVYGYTF

d_call: -
clone_size: -
v_call: TRBV11-2
j_call: TRBJ1-5
cdr3_nt: TGTGCCAGCAGCCTCCATTTATATCAGCCCCAGCATTTT
cdr3_aa: CASSLHLYQPQHF

d_call: -
clone_size: -
v_call: TRBV6-5
j_call: TRBJ1-2
cdr3_nt: TGTGCCAGCGGTAGGGCAGGGAACTATGGCTACACCTTC
cdr3_aa: CASGRAGNYGYTF

d_call: TRBD2
clone_size: -
v_call: TRBV7-9
j_call: TRBJ2-1
cdr3_nt: TGTGCCAGCAGCTCTAGGGGGGCGGGAGGCAGCTCCTACAATGAGCAGTTCTTC
cdr3_aa: CASSSRGAGGSSYNEQFF

d_call: TRBD2
clone_size: -
v_call: TRBV10-2
j_call: TRBJ2-1
cdr3_nt: TGCGCCAGCAGTGAGTTTGCGGGAGGATCCGAGCAGTTCTTC
cdr3_aa: CASSEFAGGSEQFF

d_call: TRBD1
clone_size: -
v_call: TRBV30
j_call: TRBJ2-7
cdr3_nt: TGTGCCTGGGACAGGGGTGCGACCTACGAGCAGTACTTC
cdr3_aa: CAWDRGATYEQYF

d_call: -
clone_size: -
v_call: TRBV7-2
j_call: TRBJ1-4
cdr3_nt: TGTGCCAGCAGCTGGGGTGGGGGGAGAGGTGAAAAACTGTTTTTT
cdr3_aa: CASSWGGGRGEKLFF

d_call: -
clone_size: -
v_call: TRBV9
j_call: TRBJ1-6
cdr3_nt: TGTGCCAGCAGCTTCGACGTTAATTCACCCCTCCACTTT
cdr3_aa: CASSFDVNSPLHF